The T cell receptor beta chain described here comes from a study of blood T cell repertoires in COVID-19. Study information: The origin of the acute and convalescent COVID-19 samples was the United States, Italy and Spain. T cells, B-cell-depleted T cells, or PBMCs provided the cDNA or gDNA that served as material.

It was during active infection that Seattle patients were enrolled and then longitudinally followed. V was cut by 4 bases and J by 1 base, with 10 bases left in between. CDR1 and CDR2 from the germline V gene are KGHSH and LQKENI. This CDR3 region has 14 residues. The authors' processing: Reference gene primer amplification gave nucleated cell count estimates. Produced via immunoSEQ multiplex PCR; TCRdb's table is partial and in-frame only. That table supplies the V and J calls and clone size; D and trimming were determined from the DNA. The sample carries roughly 68,000 clones, roughly 80% recorded once.

The sequence came from a man aged 60 to 69 with COVID-19, enrolled during active disease. This chain joins TRBV18 and TRBJ1-1, with TRBD1 as a possible D gene (5 bases). The sequenced sample consisted of peripheral blood. The CDR3 spells CASSLPGQNTEAFF. The CDR3 DNA reads as TGTGCCAGCTCACTACCGGGGCAGAACACTGAAGCTTTCTTT.